Presented here are 17 T cell receptor beta chains from one specimen sequenced in a study of T cell responses to AZD1222 COVID-19 vaccine. The method was immunoSEQ multiplex PCR; TCRdb's version includes in-frame clones alone and lacks a portion of them. The sample records 60,000 to 90,000 clones, about 80% being singletons. The sample consisted of peripheral blood, taken 28 days after the second dose of the MenACWY control vaccine. The receptor source for this set is an adult who received the MenACWY meningococcal vaccine as a control.

The CDR3 protein is CASSQTHNSGVEEKLFF. The CDR3 DNA is TGTGCCAGCAGCCAAACACACAACTCAGGGGTAGAAGAAAAACTGTTTTTT. The chain uses TRBV3-1 (or the pseudogene TRBV3-2) and TRBJ1-4; a weak D match, TRBD1 (6 bases). The CDR3 totals 17 residues. Trimming shortened V by 2 bases and J by 8 bases, and 21 bases separated the two germline ends. Germline CDR1 is LGHDT and CDR2 is YNNKEL (reference sequence).

The chain uses TRBV4-2 and TRBJ2-7; TRBD2 matches 9 bases. Looked up from germline, CDR1 is LGHNA and CDR2 is YNFKEQ. The CDR3 consists of 16 residues. The junction had 7 bases not matched to a gene; V was cut back by 0 bases and J by 4 bases. The DNA of the CDR3 is TGTGCCAGCAGCCAAGAAGGCAGCGGGGGGCATTACGAGCAGTACTTC. Amino acid sequence: CASSQEGSGGHYEQYF.

CDR3 amino acids: CASSLGQISNQPQHF. The DNA for the CDR3 is TGTGCCAGCAGCCTCGGACAGATTAGCAATCAGCCCCAGCATTTT. V is TRBV5-8 and J is TRBJ1-5; tentatively, D is TRBD1 (6 bases). V gave up 4 bases and J gave up 0 bases, with 11 bases separating them. The V gene's germline CDR1 is SGHTS and CDR2 YDEGEE. CDR3 size: 15 residues.

The CDR3, as DNA: TGTGCCTGGGACTACTCCGGCTCTGGAAACACCATATATTTT. This gives the protein CAWDYSGSGNTIYF. The chain recombines TRBV30 with TRBJ1-3; D gene uncertain. CDR1 and CDR2 from the germline V gene are GTSNPN and SVGIG (reference sequence). V was clipped by 5 bases and J by 0 bases, with 11 bases between them. This CDR3 is 14 amino acids long.

This sequence joins TRBV5-8 and TRBJ2-7; D perhaps matches TRBD1 (6 bases). Germline assignment: CDR1 SGHTS and CDR2 YDEGEE. V lost 1 base and J 5 bases, leaving 10 bases between the germline ends. The CDR3 extends over 13 amino acids. The CDR3 here is CASSLNQGNEQYF. The CDR3 coding sequence is TGTGCCAGCAGCTTGAATCAGGGGAACGAGCAGTACTTC. Combining the CDR3 with reference TRBV5-8 and TRBJ2-7 gives the whole variable domain EAGVTQSPTHLIKTRGQQATLRCSPISGHTSVYWYQQALGLGLQFLLWYDEGEERNRGNFPPRFSGRQFPNYSSELNVNALELEDSALYLCASSLNQGNEQYFGPGTRLTVT.

This clone was picked up a small number of times. The V and J genes are TRBV5-1 and TRBJ2-5; D unresolved. This CDR3 region has 13 residues. The germline V and J ends were trimmed by 0 bases and 7 bases, with 10 bases remaining between them. Per germline, CDR1 SGHRS and CDR2 YFSETQ. The CDR3 loop reads CASSLDWKGTQYF. CDR3 DNA sequence: TGCGCCAGCAGCTTGGACTGGAAGGGGACCCAGTACTTC. Supplemented by reference TRBV5-1 and TRBJ2-5, the full variable domain reads KAGVTQTPRYLIKTRGQQVTLSCSPISGHRSVSWYQQTPGQGLQFLFEYFSETQRNKGNFPGRFSGRQFSNSRSEMNVSTLELGDSALYLCASSLDWKGTQYFGPGTRLLVL.

The genes are TRBV2 and TRBJ1-5; maybe TRBD1 (5 bases). CDR1 and CDR2 from the germline V gene are SNHLY and FYNNEI. Trimming removed 3 bases from V and 5 bases from J, with 8 bases in between. The CDR3 consists of 13 residues. The CDR3 is CASSEGRDQPQHF. In DNA form, the CDR3 reads TGTGCCAGCAGTGAGGGACGCGATCAGCCCCAGCATTTT.

This clone has more than one count but fewer than ten. The rearrangement joins TRBV5-6 to TRBJ1-1; D is unresolved. The CDR3 runs 16 residues. Per germline, CDR1 SGHDT and CDR2 YYEEEE. Trimming cost V 0 bases and J 1 base, with 13 bases left between them. CDR3 DNA sequence: TGTGCCAGCAGCTTGGGCGCTCCAAGGACGAACACTGAAGCTTTCTTT. Amino acids: CASSLGAPRTNTEAFF. The full variable domain, completed using reference TRBV5-6 and TRBJ1-1, is DAGVTQSPTHLIKTRGQQVTLRCSPKSGHDTVSWYQQALGQGPQFIFQYYEEEERQRGNFPDRFSGHQFPNYSSELNVNALLLGDSALYLCASSLGAPRTNTEAFFGQGTRLTVV.

The chain joins TRBV30 to TRBJ1-4; 7 bases align to TRBD1. Germline CDR1 is GTSNPN and CDR2 is SVGIG (reference sequence). The CDR3 runs 13 residues. Germline trimming cut 3 bases from V and 5 bases from J; bases unmatched to any gene: 3. In DNA form, the CDR3 reads TGTGCCTGGAGGCCGACAGGGAATGAAAAACTGTTTTTT. Translated: CAWRPTGNEKLFF.

This chain connects TRBV10-1 to TRBJ2-3; TRBD1 agrees at 9 bases. V trimming: 3 bases; J trimming: 3 bases; junction bases outside the gene matches: 4. The CDR3 has 15 amino acids. The germline V gene encodes CDR1 WNHNN and CDR2 SYGVQD (reference sequence). CDR3 sequence: CASSETGGLTDTQYF. In DNA, the CDR3 is TGCGCCAGCAGTGAAACAGGGGGCCTGACAGATACGCAGTATTTT.

The chain recombines TRBV11-2 with TRBJ2-7, with 8 bases identical to TRBD1. This CDR3 spans 13 amino acids. Germline trimming cut 3 bases from V and 6 bases from J; bases unmatched to any gene: 4. Germline CDR1 is SGHAT and CDR2 is FQNNGV. CDR3 loop: CASSFIDRGEQYF. The CDR3 nucleotides are TGTGCCAGCAGCTTCATCGACAGGGGCGAGCAGTACTTC.

The V call is TRBV5-5, the J call TRBJ1-2; perhaps TRBD1 as D (6 bases). Trimming took off 6 bases at V and 2 bases at J, with 23 bases between the two ends. The CDR3 covers 17 residues. CDR1 is SGHKS, CDR2 YYEKEE, per germline (reference sequence). This CDR3 is CASTLTIQGRNNYGYTF. CDR3 in DNA: TGTGCCAGCACCCTAACTATCCAGGGGAGGAACAACTATGGCTACACCTTC.

V and J are TRBV4-2 and TRBJ2-7, with D perhaps matching TRBD1 or TRBD2 (5 bases each). The germline V gene has CDR1 LGHNA and CDR2 YNFKEQ. V was cut by 5 bases and J by 3 bases, with 17 bases left in between. The CDR3 length is 15 residues. CDR3 nucleotide sequence: TGTGCCAGCAGCATCTTACTAGGCCAGGGCTACGAGCAGTACTTC. Translated: CASSILLGQGYEQYF.

V gene TRBV30 combines with J gene TRBJ1-1; tentatively, D is TRBD1 (5 bases). Germline V gene data show CDR1 as GTSNPN and CDR2 as SVGIG (reference sequence). Trimming left V 2 bases short and J 2 bases short, with 12 bases between. The CDR3 spans 14 residues. CDR3: CAWSLQVENTEAFF. CDR3 coding DNA: TGTGCCTGGAGTTTACAGGTGGAAAACACTGAAGCTTTCTTT.

This chain uses TRBV9 with TRBJ2-7, with TRBD2 matching 11 bases. The J segment lost 7 bases and the V segment lost 0 bases, leaving 12 bases of the junction unmatched. This CDR3 spans 17 amino acids. Germline lookup yields CDR1 SGDLS and CDR2 YYNGEE. CDR3 loop: CASSVADGLAGGREQYF. The DNA of the CDR3 is TGTGCCAGCAGCGTAGCTGACGGGCTAGCGGGAGGCCGTGAGCAGTACTTC.

The chain is built from TRBV3-1 (or the pseudogene TRBV3-2) and TRBJ2-1; 11 nucleotides match TRBD2. Germline values: CDR1 LGHDT, CDR2 YNNKEL (reference sequence). The CDR3 runs to 17 residues. J gave up 5 bases and V 3 bases, and 9 bases lay outside the gene matches. The CDR3 loop reads CASSHHASGRFDNEQFF. CDR3 sequence (DNA): TGTGCCAGCAGCCACCACGCTAGCGGGAGGTTCGACAATGAGCAGTTCTTC.

The chain recombines TRBV27 with TRBJ2-2, with 11 bases matching TRBD2. CDR3 length equals 16 residues. Trimming cost V 3 bases and J 5 bases; bases outside gene matches: 5. Germline V CDR1 and CDR2: MNHEY, SMNVEV (reference sequence). The CDR3, as DNA: TGTGCCAGCAGTTTGATACTAGCGGGAGTTACCGGGGAGCTGTTTTTT. This translates into CASSLILAGVTGELFF.